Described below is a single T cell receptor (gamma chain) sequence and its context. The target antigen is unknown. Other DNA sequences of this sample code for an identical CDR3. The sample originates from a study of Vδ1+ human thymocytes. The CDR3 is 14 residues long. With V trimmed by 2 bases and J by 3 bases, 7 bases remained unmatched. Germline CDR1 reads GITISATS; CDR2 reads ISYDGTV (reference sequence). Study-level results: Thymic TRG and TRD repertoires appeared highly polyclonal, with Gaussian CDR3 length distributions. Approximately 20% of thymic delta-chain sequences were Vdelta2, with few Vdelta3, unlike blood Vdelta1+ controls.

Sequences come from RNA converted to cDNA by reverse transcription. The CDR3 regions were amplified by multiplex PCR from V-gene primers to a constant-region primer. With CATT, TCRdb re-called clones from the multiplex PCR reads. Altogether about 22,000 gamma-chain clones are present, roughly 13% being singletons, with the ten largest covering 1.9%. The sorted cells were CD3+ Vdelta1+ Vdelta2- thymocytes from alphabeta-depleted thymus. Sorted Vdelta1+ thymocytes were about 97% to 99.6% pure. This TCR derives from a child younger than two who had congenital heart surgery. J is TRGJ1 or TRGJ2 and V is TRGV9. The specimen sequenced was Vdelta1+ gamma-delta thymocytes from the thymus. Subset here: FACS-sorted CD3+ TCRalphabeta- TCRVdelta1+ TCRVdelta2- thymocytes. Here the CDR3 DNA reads TGTGCCTTGTGGGAGGCCTTTCGTTATTATAAGAAACTCTTT. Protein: CALWEAFRYYKKLF.